This T cell receptor (beta chain) was retrieved from a study of shared clonotypes between healthy human individuals. Notes on the study in general: Among donors, clonotype sharing was expected to be affected by sequencing depth. The genetic and exposure-history diversity represented was limited by few donors.

TCRdb's copy holds only in-frame clones and misses some; the assay was immunoSEQ multiplex PCR. The data contain about 480,000 clones, approximately 85% of them seen just once; the ten biggest clones take up under 15%. In regard to this clone: Its antigen is unidentified.

Samples left unsorted employed around 95 million PBMCs for genomic DNA. Germline V gene lookup returns CDR1 SGDLS and CDR2 YYNGEE. Trimming left V 4 bases short and J 1 base short, with 8 bases between. CDR3 length: 13 amino acids. Sequenced: PBMCs. This chain connects TRBV9 to TRBJ1-1; possibly TRBD1 for D (5 bases). This clonotype was obtained from a woman aged 40 to 50 in good health. Some clones in this sample may be carry-over from other donors' samples. The DNA for the CDR3 is TGTGCCAGCAGCAGGGGACCGAACACTGAAGCTTTCTTT. It translates to CASSRGPNTEAFF.